This TCR beta chain was recorded in a study of blood T cell repertoires in COVID-19. Overall study: Material from acute and convalescent COVID-19 was sourced from the United States, Italy and Spain.

Methods used by the authors: Amplification with reference gene primers provided the estimates of nucleated cell counts. Clones were sequenced by immunoSEQ multiplex PCR, and TCRdb holds only the in-frame ones, with some missing. V and J calls and clone size come straight from that table; D and trimming were deduced from the DNA. The repertoire holds about 73,000 clones, with roughly 82% as singletons. The source is a woman between 55 and 75 years old with acute or convalescent COVID-19. The sample taken for sequencing was peripheral blood.

CDR3 amino acids: CASSLSRAGPLGTGELFF. DNA of the CDR3: TGTGCCAGCAGCTTATCCCGGGCGGGCCCACTCGGCACCGGGGAGCTGTTTTTT. The chain is built from TRBV7-8 and TRBJ2-2; perhaps TRBD2 as D (5 bases). The V end lost 2 bases, the J end lost 4 bases, and 20 bases lay between the germline ends. Germline V gene lookup returns CDR1 SGHVS and CDR2 FQNEAQ. The CDR3 has 18 amino acids.